This TCR beta chain appears in the sequencing data of a study of T-cell memory formation after mild COVID-19. For the study at large: Largely, the TCR clusters proved donor specific.

This clonotype showed up just a few times. Antigen: not known. TCRdb redid the calling of the 5' RACE reads with MiXCR, one entry per CDR3 protein. The sample gives approximately 190,000 distinct CDR3 sequences, about 18% of which show up once; roughly 2.6% is in the top ten. Study conclusions and caveats: Certain responding clones were present in pre-infection memory, suggesting participation of cross-reactive memory. The study found balanced CD4/CD8 in clones contracting day 15 to 85 and a CD4+ lean in later expanders.

The sequencing input was PBMCs or a T cell subset sorted from them (not recorded which). The sequence was collected from an adult woman who had mild COVID-19 (a few samples of this study predate the infection). Cell type and time point are not known.

For the CDR3, the DNA is TGTGCCAGCAACCCCCGTGGGTGGGGACATGGCTACACCTTC. It yields the protein CASNPRGWGHGYTF. The V call is TRBV9, the J call TRBJ1-2; D might be TRBD1 (5 bases). V was clipped by 6 bases and J by 6 bases, with 18 bases between them. This CDR3 comprises 14 residues. Germline values: CDR1 SGDLS, CDR2 YYNGEE.